Each of the 10 T cell receptor beta chains below was sequenced from the same sample in a study of monozygotic twins with inflammatory bowel disease. For each CDR3 protein, TCRdb gives one entry from its re-call of the 5' RACE reads, without DNA. Its table records about 380,000 distinct CDR3 sequences. The sample taken for sequencing was blood. The source of these receptors is a human donor with ulcerative colitis or Crohn's disease, or a healthy co-twin of an affected twin (not recorded which).

V is TRBV5-1 and J is TRBJ2-3; the D call from TCRdb, TRBD1, cannot be confirmed without DNA. Germline CDR1 SGHRS, CDR2 YFSETQ. The CDR3 length is 14 residues. CDR3 protein: CASSLQGGPDTQYF. The variable domain in full, with the rest retrieved from reference TRBV5-1 and TRBJ2-3, is KAGVTQTPRYLIKTRGQQVTLSCSPISGHRSVSWYQQTPGQGLQFLFEYFSETQRNKGNFPGRFSGRQFSNSRSEMNVSTLELGDSALYLCASSLQGGPDTQYFGPGTRLTVL.

This rearrangement joins TRBV20-1 to TRBJ1-2. CDR1 DFQATT and CDR2 SNEGSKA come from the germline V gene (reference sequence). CDR3 length: 14 residues. CDR3 residues: CSAPSQGRGYGYTF.

J is TRBJ2-3 and V is TRBV20-1. This CDR3 is built from 13 residues. CDR1 and CDR2 (germline): DFQATT, SNEGSKA (reference sequence). CDR3 loop: CSRTLYGTDTQYF.

J is TRBJ1-6 and V is TRBV20-1; checking the TCRdb D call of TRBD1 is not possible without DNA. The CDR3 extends over 14 amino acids. CDR1 and CDR2 from the germline V gene are DFQATT and SNEGSKA (reference sequence). The CDR3: CSARLQGWNSPLHF.

V usage is TRBV20-1 and J usage is TRBJ2-3; the TCRdb call, TRBD2, lacks DNA for checking. Germline CDR1 and CDR2: DFQATT and SNEGSKA (reference sequence). This CDR3 has 21 amino acids. CDR3 protein: CSARGPAGTSGGTGSTDTQYF.

The V call is TRBV4-1, the J call TRBJ2-1; TCRdb's D gene call, TRBD1, goes unchecked for lack of DNA. CDR3 length equals 17 residues. The germline gives CDR1 MGHRA, CDR2 YSYEKL. The CDR3: CASSQDRKDREYNEQFF.

The V call is TRBV7-9, the J call TRBJ2-2; without DNA, the TCRdb call of TRBD1 cannot be checked. Germline assignment: CDR1 SEHNR and CDR2 FQNEAQ (reference sequence). The CDR3 is 14 amino acids. The CDR3 region is CASSLYRETGELFF. Combining the CDR3 with reference TRBV7-9 and TRBJ2-2 gives the whole variable domain DTGVSQNPRHKITKRGQNVTFRCDPISEHNRLYWYRQTLGQGPEFLTYFQNEAQLEKSRLLSDRFSAERPKGSFSTLEIQRTEQGDSAMYLCASSLYRETGELFFGEGSRLTVL.

CDR3 loop: CASSPPQGDLYGYTF. This chain links TRBV7-9 with TRBJ1-2; the D call from TCRdb, TRBD1, cannot be confirmed without DNA. The germline V gene encodes CDR1 SEHNR and CDR2 FQNEAQ (reference sequence). The CDR3 extends over 15 amino acids. Full variable domain (rest looked up from reference TRBV7-9 and TRBJ1-2): DTGVSQNPRHKITKRGQNVTFRCDPISEHNRLYWYRQTLGQGPEFLTYFQNEAQLEKSRLLSDRFSAERPKGSFSTLEIQRTEQGDSAMYLCASSPPQGDLYGYTFGSGTRLTVV.

The genes are TRBV12-3 or TRBV12-4 and TRBJ1-1; TCRdb's D gene call, TRBD1, goes unchecked for lack of DNA. This CDR3 is built from 14 residues. CDR3 region: CASSRETGNTEAFF.

The chain is built from TRBV7-9 and TRBJ1-1; TCRdb gives TRBD1 as the D gene, but with no DNA this cannot be confirmed. Germline V gene sequence: CDR1 SEHNR, CDR2 FQNEAQ (reference sequence). The CDR3 length is 15 residues. The CDR3 sequence is CASPEREGRGAEAFF.